These 21 T cell receptor beta chains share one sample of origin, sequenced in a study of T cells in Graves' hyperthyroidism and ophthalmopathy. It was RNA transcripts that yielded the amplified TCR beta CDR3 regions. Researchers ran a first-round RT-PCR on the TCR CDR3 using the HTBI primer set. TCRdb processed the multiplex PCR reads anew with MiXCR; each CDR3 protein has one entry. Of around 400,000 distinct CDR3 sequences listed, around a quarter are singletons. Sequencing input: blood. Receptors were obtained from a man aged 45-65 years with Graves' hyperthyroidism.

For the CDR3, the DNA is TGTGCCAGCAGCCGGTTTGGGTTGGGTGACACCGGGGAGCTGTTTTTT. Encoded protein: CASSRFGLGDTGELFF. The chain links TRBV3-1 to TRBJ2-2; D is undetermined. Between the trimmed V and J ends, which lost 4 bases and 3 bases, there was a span of 15 bases. The V gene's germline CDR1 is LGHDT and CDR2 YNNKEL (reference sequence). The CDR3 is made up of 16 amino acids. Using reference TRBV3-1 and TRBJ2-2 for the parts outside the CDR3, the full variable domain is DTAVSQTPKYLVTQMGNDKSIKCEQNLGHDTMYWYKQDSKKFLKIMFSYNNKELIINETVPNRFSPKSPDKAHLNLHINSLELGDSAVYFCASSRFGLGDTGELFFGEGSRLTVL.

The chain combines TRBV27 with TRBJ2-3; 13 bases are shared with TRBD2. From germline, CDR1 is MNHEY and CDR2 SMNVEV (reference sequence). The CDR3 extends over 17 amino acids. V lost 4 bases and J lost 6; bases outside the gene matches: 10. The CDR3, as DNA: TGTGCCAGCAGTTCTCGACTAGCGGGAGGCCTTTCGGATACGCAGTATTTT. Its protein is CASSSRLAGGLSDTQYF.

This clonotype was counted a single time. The CDR3 DNA sequence: TGTGCCAGCAGTGAAACGGGGGCCTACGAGCAGTACTTC. Its translation: CASSETGAYEQYF. The chain uses TRBV6-1 and TRBJ2-7, with D perhaps matching TRBD2 (6 bases). V gave up 2 bases and J gave up 2 bases, with 7 bases separating them. From germline, CDR1 is MNHNS and CDR2 SASEGT. The CDR3 is 13 residues long.

This clonotype was picked up one time. V and J are TRBV5-1 and TRBJ2-3; 7 bases line up with TRBD1. The CDR3 covers 15 residues. With V trimmed by 4 bases and J by 4 bases, 9 bases remained unmatched. Germline values: CDR1 SGHRS, CDR2 YFSETQ. The CDR3 is CASSLTGVISDTQYF. The CDR3 coding sequence is TGCGCCAGCAGCCTAACAGGGGTCATTTCAGATACGCAGTATTTT.

CDR3 sequence reads: CASSPGSGNQPQHF. The CDR3 nucleotides read TGTGCCAGCTCACCCGGCTCGGGGAATCAGCCCCAGCATTTT. The gene calls are TRBV18 and TRBJ1-5; D is unclear. The germline V and J ends were trimmed by 3 bases and 4 bases, with 10 bases remaining between them. Germline CDR1 KGHSH, CDR2 LQKENI. The CDR3 has 14 amino acids.

This clonotype appeared a few times. The chain joins TRBV7-3 to TRBJ2-7; TRBD1 aligns across 9 bases. The CDR3 sequence is 15 residues long. Looked up from germline, CDR1 is SGHTA and CDR2 is FQGTGA. V lost 9 bases and J lost 5; bases outside the gene matches: 14. The CDR3 loop is CASSISGTGKDEQYF. As DNA, the CDR3 is TGTGCCAGTAGTATCTCCGGGACAGGGAAAGACGAGCAGTACTTC.

In its sample, this clonotype was seen a few times. The rearrangement joins TRBV6-4 to TRBJ1-1; D possibly corresponds to TRBD1 (5 bases). The germline CDR1 and CDR2 sequences are MRHNA and SNTAGT. V was shortened by 5 bases and J by 3 bases, with 13 bases between the two germline ends. The CDR3 consists of 14 residues. This CDR3 reads CASSWYGGDTEAFF. The CDR3 DNA reads as TGTGCCAGCAGTTGGTACGGGGGGGACACTGAAGCTTTCTTT.

This clonotype occurred many times. The rearrangement links TRBV28 to TRBJ2-3; D may be TRBD2 (7 bases). Germline-derived CDR1 and CDR2 are MDHEN and SYDVKM. Trimming removed 5 bases from V and 7 bases from J, with 10 bases in between. The length of the CDR3 is 12 residues. This CDR3 reads CASSPGGNTQYF. The CDR3 DNA is TGTGCCAGCAGTCCGGGGGGCAATACGCAGTATTTT.

The chain has TRBV7-2 and TRBJ1-5, with no clear D. Looked up from germline, CDR1 is SGHTA and CDR2 is FQGNSA. Trimming cost V 1 base and J 6 bases, with 10 bases left between them. The CDR3 has 14 amino acids. CDR3 nucleotide sequence: TGTGCCAGCAGCTTAGGGGGTAACCCTCAGCCCCAGCATTTT. It encodes CASSLGGNPQPQHF.

In its sample, this clonotype was seen a few times. The chain combines TRBV27 with TRBJ1-1; the match to TRBD1 covers 9 bases. V shed 5 bases and J 4 bases; nucleotides not matched to a gene: 8. Germline assignment: CDR1 MNHEY and CDR2 SMNVEV (reference sequence). The CDR3 consists of 15 residues. CDR3 nucleotides: TGTGCCAGCAGTCCGATCAAGACAGGGGGCACTGAAGCTTTCTTT. This codes for CASSPIKTGGTEAFF.

This clonotype was counted a few times. The rearrangement joins TRBV19 to TRBJ2-2; TRBD2 matches 7 bases. The CDR3 consists of 13 residues. Germline CDR1 reads LNHDA; CDR2 reads SQIVND (reference sequence). Trimming cost V 8 bases and J 5 bases; bases outside gene matches: 5. CDR3 loop: CASGRDETGELFF. The CDR3, as DNA: TGTGCCAGTGGGAGGGATGAGACCGGGGAGCTGTTTTTT.

This clonotype was counted only a few times. The J gene is TRBJ1-2, the V gene TRBV20-1, with 8 bases matching TRBD1. The CDR3 is 14 amino acids. Germline trimming cut 5 bases from V and 1 base from J; bases unmatched to any gene: 6. The germline V gene has CDR1 DFQATT and CDR2 SNEGSKA (reference sequence). In nucleotides, the CDR3 is TGCAGTGCTGCCTCGGACAGGGTTAACTATGGCTACACCTTC. It specifies CSAASDRVNYGYTF.

V and J are TRBV19 and TRBJ1-6, with 8 bases identical to TRBD1. The CDR3 is 13 residues long. The germline V gene encodes CDR1 LNHDA and CDR2 SQIVND (reference sequence). The V and J ends lost 10 bases and 8 bases, in that order; junction bases with no gene match: 7. In nucleotides, the CDR3 is TGTGCCACTGGGGACAGGAGGGATTCACCCCTCCACTTT. Protein product: CATGDRRDSPLHF.

The chain links TRBV2 to TRBJ2-5; D uncertain. CDR1 and CDR2 from the germline V gene are SNHLY and FYNNEI. The CDR3 totals 12 residues. V was clipped by 6 bases and J by 5 bases, with 10 bases between them. CDR3 residues: CASRRVFETQYF. In nucleotides, the CDR3 is TGTGCCAGCAGAAGGGTGTTTGAGACCCAGTACTTC.

At least ten counts were recorded for this clonotype. The chain is built from TRBV3-1 and TRBJ2-3; tentative D call: TRBD2 (5 bases). Trimming cost V 6 bases and J 3 bases, with 10 bases left between them. The CDR3 length is 13 residues. The germline V gene encodes CDR1 LGHDT and CDR2 YNNKEL (reference sequence). The CDR3 loop is CASRLTITDTQYF. CDR3 in DNA: TGTGCCAGCAGACTGACTATTACAGATACGCAGTATTTT.

Only a few counts were recorded for this clonotype. The V gene is TRBV20-1, the J gene TRBJ1-6; D ambiguous. Germline CDR1 DFQATT, CDR2 SNEGSKA (reference sequence). Trimming shortened V by 4 bases and J by 4 bases, and 8 bases separated the two germline ends. The CDR3 totals 13 residues. The CDR3 protein is CSAKDQYNSPLHF. CDR3 nucleotide sequence: TGCAGTGCTAAGGACCAGTATAATTCACCCCTCCACTTT.

J is TRBJ2-1 and V is TRBV5-1, with 7 bases fitting TRBD2. CDR3 length: 16 amino acids. The germline V gene has CDR1 SGHRS and CDR2 YFSETQ. V gave up 4 bases and J gave up 1 base; unmatched junction bases: 8. CDR3 in DNA: TGCGCCAGCAGCCCCGCAGGCGGGAGTTCCTACAATGAGCAGTTCTTC. Its protein is CASSPAGGSSYNEQFF.

This clonotype was observed a handful of times. J is TRBJ1-5 and V is TRBV29-1; D perhaps matches TRBD1 (6 bases). Trimming took off 7 bases at V and 3 bases at J, with 10 bases between the two ends. The CDR3 length is 12 residues. The V gene's germline CDR1 is SQVTM and CDR2 ANQGSEA. This CDR3 reads CSARGPNQPQHF. CDR3 nucleotide sequence: TGCAGCGCGCGGGGGCCCAATCAGCCCCAGCATTTT.

The chain links TRBV6-1 to TRBJ2-1, with TRBD1 as a possible D gene (5 bases). The CDR3 covers 15 residues. Germline V gene sequence: CDR1 MNHNS, CDR2 SASEGT. Trimming stripped 7 bases from V and 9 bases from J, with 22 bases between. CDR3 coding DNA: TGTGCCAGCACCTCCGTGAAGGGGCCGGGCAGTGAGCAGTTCTTC. Translating it yields CASTSVKGPGSEQFF.

The chain links TRBV19 to TRBJ2-7, with 9 bases matching TRBD1. The CDR3 extends over 14 amino acids. V dropped 7 bases and J dropped 0; count of bases not matched to a gene: 4. Germline V CDR1 and CDR2: LNHDA, SQIVND (reference sequence). The CDR3, as DNA: TGTGCCAGTATTCCGGGACAGGGCTCCTACGAGCAGTACTTC. Encoded protein: CASIPGQGSYEQYF.

The sample holds a few counts of this clonotype. The rearrangement uses TRBV24-1 and TRBJ2-7; 8 bases are a match to TRBD2. CDR1 KGHDR and CDR2 SFDVKD come from the germline V gene. The CDR3 has 14 amino acids. V lost 5 bases and J lost 3; bases outside the gene matches: 5. CDR3 sequence (DNA): TGTGCCACCAGTGCAAGCGGGAGTGGCTACGAGCAGTACTTC. This gives the protein CATSASGSGYEQYF.